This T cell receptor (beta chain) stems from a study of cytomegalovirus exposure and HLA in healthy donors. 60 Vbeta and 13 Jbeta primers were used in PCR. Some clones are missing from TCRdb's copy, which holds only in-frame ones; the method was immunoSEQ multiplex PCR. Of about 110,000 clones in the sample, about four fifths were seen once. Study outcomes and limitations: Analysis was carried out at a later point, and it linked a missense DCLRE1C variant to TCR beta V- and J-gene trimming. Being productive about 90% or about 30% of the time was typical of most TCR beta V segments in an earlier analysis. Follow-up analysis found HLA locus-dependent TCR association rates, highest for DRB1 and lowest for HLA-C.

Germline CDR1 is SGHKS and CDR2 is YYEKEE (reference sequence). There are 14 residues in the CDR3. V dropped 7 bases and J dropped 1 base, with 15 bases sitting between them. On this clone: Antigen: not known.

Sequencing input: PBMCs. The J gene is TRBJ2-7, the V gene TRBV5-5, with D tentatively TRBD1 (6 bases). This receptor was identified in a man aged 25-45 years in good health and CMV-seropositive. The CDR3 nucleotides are TGTGCCAGCTCGTCTCAGACAGGTTCCTACGAGCAGTACTTC. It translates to CASSSQTGSYEQYF.